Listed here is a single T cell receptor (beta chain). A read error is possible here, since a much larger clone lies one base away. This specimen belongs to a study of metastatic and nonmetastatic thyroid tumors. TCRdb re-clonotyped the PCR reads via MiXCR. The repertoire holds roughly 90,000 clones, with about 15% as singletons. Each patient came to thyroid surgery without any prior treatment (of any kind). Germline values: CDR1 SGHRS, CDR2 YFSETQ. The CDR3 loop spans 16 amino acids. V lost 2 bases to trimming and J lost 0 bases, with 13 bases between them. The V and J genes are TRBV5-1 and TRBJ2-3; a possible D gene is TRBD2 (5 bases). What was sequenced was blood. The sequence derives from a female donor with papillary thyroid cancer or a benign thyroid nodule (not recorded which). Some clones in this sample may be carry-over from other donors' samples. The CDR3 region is CASSFRLSGSTDTQYF. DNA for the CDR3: TGCGCCAGCAGCTTTCGACTATCGGGGAGCACAGATACGCAGTATTTT. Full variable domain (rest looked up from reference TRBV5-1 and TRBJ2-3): KAGVTQTPRYLIKTRGQQVTLSCSPISGHRSVSWYQQTPGQGLQFLFEYFSETQRNKGNFPGRFSGRQFSNSRSEMNVSTLELGDSALYLCASSFRLSGSTDTQYFGPGTRLTVL.